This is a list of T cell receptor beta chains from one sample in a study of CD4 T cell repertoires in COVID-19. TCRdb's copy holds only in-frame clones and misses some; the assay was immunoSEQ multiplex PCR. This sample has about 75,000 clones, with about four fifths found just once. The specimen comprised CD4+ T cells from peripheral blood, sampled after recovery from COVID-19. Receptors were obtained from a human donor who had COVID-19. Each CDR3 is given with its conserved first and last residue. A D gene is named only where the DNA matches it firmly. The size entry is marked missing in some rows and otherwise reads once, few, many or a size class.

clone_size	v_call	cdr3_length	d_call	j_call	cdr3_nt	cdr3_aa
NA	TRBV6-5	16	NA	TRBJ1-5	TGTGCCAGCAGTTACTCCAGGGGCGGCTTTGGCCAGCCCCAGCATTTT	CASSYSRGGFGQPQHF
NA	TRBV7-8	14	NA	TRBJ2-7	TGTGCCAGCAGCCCCAGAATTTTGGATGGCGAGCAGTACTTC	CASSPRILDGEQYF
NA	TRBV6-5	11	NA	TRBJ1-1	TGTGCCAGCAGCAGGGGCCCTGAAGCTTTCTTT	CASSRGPEAFF
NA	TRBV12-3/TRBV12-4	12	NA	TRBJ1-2	TGTGCCAGCAGTTCTTCCAGGGACAGCTACACCTTC	CASSSSRDSYTF
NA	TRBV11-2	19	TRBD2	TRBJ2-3	TGTGCCAGCAGCTTAGGAGGCGCCCTAGCGGGAGGCCCCACAGATACGCAGTATTTT	CASSLGGALAGGPTDTQYF
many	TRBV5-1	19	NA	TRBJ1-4	TGCGCCAGCAGCTTGGGGAACGCGGGTGATTTGCTGACTAATGAAAAACTGTTTTTT	CASSLGNAGDLLTNEKLFF
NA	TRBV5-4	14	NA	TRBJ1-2	TGTGCCAGCAGCTTGGACAGGGAGGGGTATGGCTACACCTTC	CASSLDREGYGYTF
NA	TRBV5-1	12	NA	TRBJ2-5	TGCGCCAGCAGAACCTCTTCCGAGACCCAGTACTTC	CASRTSSETQYF
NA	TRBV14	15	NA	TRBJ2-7	TGTGCCAGCAGCTCTCTCCGGGACGCCGCCTACGAGCAGTACTTC	CASSSLRDAAYEQYF
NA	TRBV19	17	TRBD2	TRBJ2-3	TGTGCCAGTAGTAAAAGACTAGCGGGAGATGGCGCAGATACGCAGTATTTT	CASSKRLAGDGADTQYF
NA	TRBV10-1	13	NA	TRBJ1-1	TGCGCCAGCAGCTTGGACCCGAGGACTGAAGCTTTCTTT	CASSLDPRTEAFF
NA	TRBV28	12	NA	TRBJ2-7	TGTGCCAGCGGGTTGCGCTCCTACGAGCAGTACTTC	CASGLRSYEQYF
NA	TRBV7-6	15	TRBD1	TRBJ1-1	TGTGCCAGCAGCCAGGAGGGACAGCTAAACACTGAAGCTTTCTTT	CASSQEGQLNTEAFF
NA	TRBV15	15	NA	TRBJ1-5	TGTGCCACCAGCAGAGTGGGGGACTACAATCAGCCCCAGCATTTT	CATSRVGDYNQPQHF
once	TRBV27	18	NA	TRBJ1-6	TGTGCCAGCAGTTCCTCGGGGGGAGGGAGCGGCTATAATTCACCCCTCCACTTT	CASSSSGGGSGYNSPLHF
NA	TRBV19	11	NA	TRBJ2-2	TGTGCCACGGGACTGACTCTGGAGCTGTTTTTT	CATGLTLELFF